Presented here are 3 T cell receptor beta chains from one specimen sequenced in a study of CD8+CD57+ T cells in acquired aplastic anemia. Sequencing involved patients with CD8+CD57+ cell expansion previously shown by flow cytometry. Genomic DNA, serving as template, underwent TCR beta VDJ and CDR3 profiling. One entry per CDR3 protein, called by TCRdb with MiXCR from the reads. The sample has some 120,000 distinct CDR3 sequences, about 40% seen once. The sample taken for sequencing was sorted CD4+, CD8+, or CD8+CD57+ T cells (not recorded which) from PBMCs. These receptors all stem from a human donor with aplastic anemia.

This clonotype occurred many times. For the CDR3, the DNA is TGTGCCACGCTGGGGGCGGGTGGCTACACCTTC. It translates to CATLGAGGYTF. This rearrangement joins TRBV19 to TRBJ1-2; weak D call: TRBD1 (6 bases). Trimming cost V 10 bases and J 7 bases, with 13 bases left between them. Germline assignment: CDR1 LNHDA and CDR2 SQIVND (reference sequence). The CDR3 is 11 residues long. The whole variable domain, filled in from reference TRBV19 and TRBJ1-2, reads DGGITQSPKYLFRKEGQNVTLSCEQNLNHDAMYWYRQDPGQGLRLIYYSQIVNDFQKGDIAEGYSVSREKKESFPLTVTSAQKNPTAFYLCATLGAGGYTFGSGTRLTVV.

Comments on this clonotype: This clone may be a read error of a much larger clone one base away. This sequence joins TRBV7-7 and TRBJ2-7; no clear D gene. The CDR3 has 14 residues. Germline V lookup: CDR1 SSHAT, CDR2 FNYEAQ (reference sequence). Trimming shortened V by 3 bases and J by 2 bases, and 11 bases separated the two germline ends. The CDR3 reads CASSFRNTTYEQYF. As DNA, the CDR3 is TGTGCCAGCAGCTTTAGGAACACCACCTACGAGCAGTACTTC.

This sequence joins TRBV25-1 and TRBJ1-1; 9 bases are a match to TRBD1. Germline V gives CDR1 MGHDK, CDR2 SYGVNS. The CDR3 contains 12 residues. The V segment lost 5 bases and the J segment 12 bases; nucleotides outside the gene matches: 7. Here the CDR3 DNA reads TGTGCCAGCAGTCATGGACAGGGGACGACTTTCTTT. Its translation: CASSHGQGTTFF.